This passage covers 27 T cell receptor beta chains from one sample sequenced in a study of cytomegalovirus exposure and HLA in healthy donors (dated by TCRdb to about 2017). The library came from the immunoSEQ multiplex PCR assay. The multiplex PCR relied on a mix of 60 forward primers for TCR Vbeta segments and 13 reverse primers for TCR Jbeta segments. TCRdb stores this immuneACCESS table with in-frame sequences only. Part of the clones is absent; in the studies checked, under half of the shortfall reflects unresolved V genes, and no reason is known for the rest. The sample table holds around 150,000 clones, of which approximately 61% were seen once. The ten top clones hold over 1.5% of the sample. The sample taken for sequencing was PBMCs. These receptors all come from a human donor in good health.

The V call is TRBV2, the J call TRBJ1-2; 7 bases fit TRBD1. V trimming: 6 bases; J trimming: 4 bases; junction bases outside the gene matches: 5. The CDR3 spans 13 residues. Looked up from germline, CDR1 is SNHLY and CDR2 is FYNNEI. CDR3 DNA sequence: TGTGCCAGCAGCCTGACAGGGACCTATGGCTACACCTTC. Its protein product is CASSLTGTYGYTF.

The genes are TRBV2 and TRBJ2-2, with TRBD2 matching 7 bases. Trimming took 5 bases from V and 1 from J; bases not matched to a gene: 4. The CDR3 runs to 15 residues. Germline CDR1 is SNHLY and CDR2 is FYNNEI. The CDR3 loop reads CASSSAGLNTGELFF. Written as DNA, the CDR3 is TGTGCCAGCAGTTCAGCGGGGTTGAACACCGGGGAGCTGTTTTTT.

This chain connects TRBV28 to TRBJ1-5; a weak D match, TRBD1 (6 bases). Trimming cost V 7 bases and J 7 bases, with 17 bases left between them. The CDR3 runs to 14 residues. The germline CDR1 and CDR2 sequences are MDHEN and SYDVKM. In DNA, the CDR3 is TGTGCCAGCATCGAAGGGACATCCCTACAGCCCCAGCATTTT. Translation: CASIEGTSLQPQHF.

In its sample, this clone was seen a few times. The chain carries TRBV18 and TRBJ2-7; 7 positions match TRBD2. Unmatched junction bases numbered 1, after V lost 2 bases and J lost 3 bases. The length of the CDR3 is 13 residues. CDR1 and CDR2 (germline): KGHSH, LQKENI. In DNA, the CDR3 is TGTGCCAGCTCACCATCGGGAGGCTACGAGCAGTACTTC. Its translation: CASSPSGGYEQYF.

This clone came up a few times. The rearrangement joins TRBV6-1 to TRBJ1-2; 9 bases are a match to TRBD1. The CDR3 is 13 amino acids. Germline CDR1 MNHNS, CDR2 SASEGT. The J segment lost 11 bases and the V segment lost 7 bases, leaving 11 bases of the junction unmatched. DNA of the CDR3: TGTGCCAGCAACAAAGGGACAGGGTGGCCGTACACCTTC. It is translated as CASNKGTGWPYTF.

This chain links TRBV5-1 with TRBJ2-5; TRBD2 is a possible D gene (6 bases). Trimming stripped 0 bases from V and 0 bases from J, with 15 bases between. The CDR3 contains 17 residues. Germline CDR1 is SGHRS and CDR2 is YFSETQ. CDR3 protein: CASSLAFGGEYQETQYF. CDR3 sequence (DNA): TGCGCCAGCAGCTTGGCGTTCGGGGGAGAGTACCAAGAGACCCAGTACTTC.

The chain uses TRBV28 and TRBJ2-3, with 10 positions matching TRBD2. J was trimmed by 1 base and V by 6 bases; bases with no gene match: 7. CDR3 length: 16 amino acids. Germline CDR1 reads MDHEN; CDR2 reads SYDVKM. This CDR3 is CASRAASGRGTDTQYF. DNA for the CDR3: TGTGCCAGCAGGGCAGCTAGCGGGAGAGGCACAGATACGCAGTATTTT.

This clone has more than one count but fewer than ten. The rearrangement uses TRBV19 and TRBJ1-5, with D perhaps TRBD1 (5 bases). The V end was cut by 3 bases, the J end by 7 bases, with 10 bases between. Germline CDR1 is LNHDA and CDR2 is SQIVND (reference sequence). CDR3 length equals 13 residues. The CDR3 loop is CASSIIDSQPQHF. The CDR3 bases are TGTGCCAGTAGTATCATCGACAGCCAGCCCCAGCATTTT.

This chain connects TRBV19 to TRBJ1-5, with D hard to call. The germline V and J ends were trimmed by 7 bases and 5 bases, with 18 bases remaining between them. The CDR3 extends over 15 amino acids. The germline CDR1 and CDR2 sequences are LNHDA and SQIVND (reference sequence). The CDR3 DNA reads TGTGCCAGTAAATCCCTGGAGGCACGGGATCAGCCCCAGCATTTT. Protein sequence: CASKSLEARDQPQHF.

V and J are TRBV7-9 and TRBJ2-1, with 7 bases fitting TRBD2. Germline V lookup: CDR1 SEHNR, CDR2 FQNEAQ (reference sequence). V shed 7 bases and J 3 bases; nucleotides not matched to a gene: 12. The CDR3 is 16 residues long. In DNA form, the CDR3 reads TGTGCCAGCATCCTTGACGGCAGGGAGGGCTACAATGAGCAGTTCTTC. Translating it yields CASILDGREGYNEQFF.

This clone was counted a few times. V is TRBV2 and J is TRBJ2-1; 12 bases agree with TRBD2. The germline CDR1 and CDR2 sequences are SNHLY and FYNNEI. The CDR3 consists of 15 residues. V was clipped by 7 bases and J by 2 bases; unmatched bases: 3. CDR3 sequence: CASNRLAGAYNEQFF. For the CDR3, the DNA is TGTGCCAGCAACCGACTAGCGGGAGCCTACAATGAGCAGTTCTTC.

The sample holds a few counts of this clone. The J gene is TRBJ2-1, the V gene TRBV7-2; a weak D match, TRBD2 (7 bases). V was shortened by 4 bases and J by 7 bases, with 14 bases between the two germline ends. The germline CDR1 and CDR2 sequences are SGHTA and FQGNSA. There are 14 residues in the CDR3. CDR3 DNA sequence: TGTGCCAGCAGCTCCCAGCGGGACATTAATGAGCAGTTCTTC. Protein product: CASSSQRDINEQFF.

The chain joins TRBV11-3 to TRBJ1-1; TRBD1 aligns across 9 bases. The CDR3 spans 15 residues. Germline-derived CDR1 and CDR2 are SGHNT and YENEEA. V was clipped by 4 bases and J by 4 bases; unmatched bases: 7. CDR3 in amino acids: CASSSGTGLLTEAFF. The CDR3 DNA sequence: TGTGCCAGCAGCTCAGGGACAGGGCTTCTCACTGAAGCTTTCTTT.

The sample holds one count of this clone. The chain joins TRBV7-2 to TRBJ1-1, with D possibly being TRBD1 (6 bases). This CDR3 is built from 16 residues. CDR1 is SGHTA, CDR2 FQGNSA, per germline. V gave up 1 base and J gave up 4 bases, with 16 bases separating them. The CDR3: CASSLVDRPWGTEAFF. The CDR3 region has the DNA TGTGCCAGCAGCTTAGTGGACAGACCTTGGGGCACTGAAGCTTTCTTT.

This clone occurred a few times. The rearrangement uses TRBV25-1 and TRBJ2-5, with 11 bases aligning to TRBD2. The DNA matches TRBJ2-7 better at its end, which makes the J call doubtful. From germline, CDR1 is MGHDK and CDR2 SYGVNS. CDR3 length: 14 amino acids. The CDR3: CASSDETSGNEQYF. CDR3 nucleotide sequence: TGTGCCAGCAGTGATGAGACTAGCGGGAACGAGCAGTACTTC.

This chain links TRBV4-3 with TRBJ2-7, with D perhaps TRBD2 (5 bases). Trimming removed 4 bases from V and 4 bases from J, with 20 bases in between. Germline loops: CDR1 LGHNA, CDR2 YSLEER. The CDR3 totals 16 residues. CDR3 bases: TGCGCCAGCAGCCTGGGGAGCCCAGGCGAGGTTTACGAGCAGTACTTC. Protein sequence: CASSLGSPGEVYEQYF.

The chain links TRBV28 to TRBJ1-5; D is unresolved. The CDR3 is 13 residues long. Germline-derived CDR1 and CDR2 are MDHEN and SYDVKM. V lost 4 bases and J lost 2, with 6 bases in between. CDR3 sequence: CASSWAGNQPQHF. As DNA, the CDR3 is TGTGCCAGCAGTTGGGCCGGCAATCAGCCCCAGCATTTT. Full variable domain (remainder filled in from reference TRBV28 and TRBJ1-5): DVKVTQSSRYLVKRTGEKVFLECVQDMDHENMFWYRQDPGLGLRLIYFSYDVKMKEKGDIPEGYSVSREKKERFSLILESASTNQTSMYLCASSWAGNQPQHFGDGTRLSIL.

The chain recombines TRBV7-9 with TRBJ1-4; a weak D match, TRBD1 (6 bases). Germline V lookup: CDR1 SEHNR, CDR2 FQNEAQ (reference sequence). The ends were cut back, 6 bases at V and 3 bases at J, with 11 bases in the middle. This CDR3 has 14 amino acids. CDR3 nucleotide sequence: TGTGCCAGCAGACAGGGTACGGCTAATGAAAAACTGTTTTTT. Amino acids: CASRQGTANEKLFF.

The rearrangement uses TRBV6-6 and TRBJ2-5; the match to TRBD1 covers 7 bases. Germline V lookup: CDR1 MNHNY, CDR2 SVGAGI (reference sequence). Germline trimming cut 5 bases from V and 5 bases from J; bases unmatched to any gene: 8. The CDR3 spans 14 residues. CDR3 loop: CASSLRGPGETQYF. Here the CDR3 DNA reads TGTGCCAGCAGTCTGAGGGGGCCCGGGGAGACCCAGTACTTC.

The V gene is TRBV18, the J gene TRBJ1-1, with TRBD1 matching 9 bases. This CDR3 has 15 amino acids. V dropped 3 bases and J dropped 9; count of bases not matched to a gene: 11. Germline-derived CDR1 and CDR2 are KGHSH and LQKENI. CDR3 sequence: CASSPPGTGQKQAFF. In DNA form, the CDR3 reads TGTGCCAGCTCACCGCCCGGGACAGGGCAAAAACAAGCTTTCTTT.

This clone was found a few times. V gene TRBV7-8 combines with J gene TRBJ1-5; 9 nucleotides match TRBD1. The CDR3 contains 14 residues. CDR1 SGHVS and CDR2 FQNEAQ come from the germline V gene. V trimming: 4 bases; J trimming: 5 bases; junction bases outside the gene matches: 3. The CDR3 spells CASSSGQGYQPQHF. CDR3 coding DNA: TGTGCCAGCAGCTCAGGACAGGGGTATCAGCCCCAGCATTTT. Full variable domain (outside the CDR3, taken from reference TRBV7-8 and TRBJ1-5): GAGVSQSPRYKVAKRGQDVALRCDPISGHVSLFWYQQALGQGPEFLTYFQNEAQLDKSGLPSDRFFAERPEGSVSTLKIQRTQQEDSAVYLCASSSGQGYQPQHFGDGTRLSIL.

This sequence joins TRBV19 and TRBJ1-2; TRBD1 matches at 9 bases. Germline CDR1 is LNHDA and CDR2 is SQIVND (reference sequence). Trimming took 3 bases from V and 8 from J; bases not matched to a gene: 7. The CDR3 is 14 residues long. CDR3 nucleotides: TGTGCCAGTAGTATCCTCAACAGGGGGCGAGGCTACACCTTC. Amino acid sequence: CASSILNRGRGYTF.

The chain joins TRBV7-2 to TRBJ2-1, with 14 bases identical to TRBD2. The CDR3 extends over 16 amino acids. After removal of 1 base from V and 10 bases from J, the junction contained 6 bases not matched to a gene. Per germline, CDR1 SGHTA and CDR2 FQGNSA. The CDR3: CASSLDPGLAGVEQFF. In DNA, the CDR3 is TGTGCCAGCAGCTTAGACCCGGGACTAGCGGGAGTGGAGCAGTTCTTC.

This chain uses TRBV6-4 with TRBJ2-7; 8 bases line up with TRBD2. This CDR3 contains 18 residues. Germline V lookup: CDR1 MRHNA, CDR2 SNTAGT. Losses at the gene ends were 1 base for V and 2 bases for J; bases not matched to a gene: 13. DNA of the CDR3: TGTGCCAGCAGTGACTTATGGGCTAGCGGGCCCGTGGCCTACGAGCAGTACTTC. This sequence encodes CASSDLWASGPVAYEQYF.

This chain links TRBV6-4 with TRBJ1-1, with TRBD1 as a possible D gene (5 bases). CDR1 and CDR2 (germline): MRHNA, SNTAGT. CDR3 length: 17 residues. V lost 3 bases to trimming and J lost 0 bases, with 17 bases between them. This chain's CDR3 is CASSETHRLDMNTEAFF. The CDR3 coding sequence is TGTGCCAGCAGTGAAACTCACCGGCTGGACATGAACACTGAAGCTTTCTTT.

This chain links TRBV28 with TRBJ1-2; 8 bases line up with TRBD1. The junction had 15 bases not matched to a gene; V was cut back by 5 bases and J by 4 bases. CDR1 is MDHEN, CDR2 SYDVKM, per germline. This CDR3 comprises 17 residues. The CDR3 is CASSPPGQGGVVYGYTF. The CDR3 region has the DNA TGTGCCAGCAGTCCACCCGGACAGGGAGGGGTAGTCTATGGCTACACCTTC.

The chain joins TRBV7-6 to TRBJ1-2; D is undetermined. The CDR3 consists of 12 residues. From germline, CDR1 is SGHVS and CDR2 FNYEAQ. V lost 3 bases and J 3 bases, leaving 5 bases between the germline ends. The CDR3 nucleotides read TGTGCCAGCAGCTTTGGAGACTATGGCTACACCTTC. It yields the protein CASSFGDYGYTF.